This T cell receptor beta chain was sequenced for a study of T-cell memory formation after mild COVID-19. Overall study findings and caveats: Pre-infection memory already had some responding clones, implying cross-reactive memory joined. Day 15 to 85 contracting clones showed balanced CD4/CD8; later expanders leaned CD4+. Second-wave clones reaching peak frequency on day 37 lacked confirmed SARS-CoV-2 specificity.

The ends lost 6 bases at V and 0 bases at J; junction bases unmatched: 7. The CDR3 totals 16 residues. TCRdb re-called the 5' RACE reads with MiXCR, one entry per CDR3 protein. The repertoire has about 240,000 distinct CDR3 sequences, approximately 9% of them found once; the top ten carry around a fifth. This clonotype appeared a single time. The antigen is undetermined. The clonotype comes from a man aged 18 to 30 who had mild COVID-19 (a few samples of this study predate the infection). Cell type and time point are not known. The gene calls are TRBV23-1 and TRBJ2-4; 8 bases are shared with TRBD1. TRBV23-1 is marked as an open reading frame, function uncertain. Sequenced input: PBMCs or a T cell subset sorted from them (not recorded which). The CDR3 protein is CASRRTGPLAKNIQYF. The CDR3, as DNA: TGCGCCAGCAGGAGGACAGGGCCGCTAGCCAAAAACATTCAGTACTTC.